This T cell receptor beta chain was recorded in a study of T cell repertoires in ileal Crohn's disease. Study context: M0 samples are biopsies from inflamed ileum in the resection specimen. Per sample, approximately 540 nanograms of biopsy DNA were TCRB immunosequenced.

Profiling relied on immunoSEQ multiplex PCR, and the TCRdb table lists in-frame clones only, not all of them. The table records about 14,000 clones, around 79% of them present only once. Trimming at V came to 10 bases and at J to 7 bases, leaving 18 bases not matched to a gene. In germline, CDR1 is SGHAT, CDR2 FQNNGV. This CDR3 comprises 16 residues. This sample's time point: inflamed ileum from the surgical specimen. Adults with ileal or ileocolonic Crohn's disease and an indication for resection were eligible. This chain uses TRBV11-2 with TRBJ2-1; 8 positions match TRBD2. This sequence was found in an adult with Crohn's disease. The sequenced material came from ileal tissue. The CDR3 DNA reads TGTGCCACCTCGAGGGTCCCCCGGGGGGGCGGGAATGAGCAGTTCTTC. Protein sequence: CATSRVPRGGGNEQFF.